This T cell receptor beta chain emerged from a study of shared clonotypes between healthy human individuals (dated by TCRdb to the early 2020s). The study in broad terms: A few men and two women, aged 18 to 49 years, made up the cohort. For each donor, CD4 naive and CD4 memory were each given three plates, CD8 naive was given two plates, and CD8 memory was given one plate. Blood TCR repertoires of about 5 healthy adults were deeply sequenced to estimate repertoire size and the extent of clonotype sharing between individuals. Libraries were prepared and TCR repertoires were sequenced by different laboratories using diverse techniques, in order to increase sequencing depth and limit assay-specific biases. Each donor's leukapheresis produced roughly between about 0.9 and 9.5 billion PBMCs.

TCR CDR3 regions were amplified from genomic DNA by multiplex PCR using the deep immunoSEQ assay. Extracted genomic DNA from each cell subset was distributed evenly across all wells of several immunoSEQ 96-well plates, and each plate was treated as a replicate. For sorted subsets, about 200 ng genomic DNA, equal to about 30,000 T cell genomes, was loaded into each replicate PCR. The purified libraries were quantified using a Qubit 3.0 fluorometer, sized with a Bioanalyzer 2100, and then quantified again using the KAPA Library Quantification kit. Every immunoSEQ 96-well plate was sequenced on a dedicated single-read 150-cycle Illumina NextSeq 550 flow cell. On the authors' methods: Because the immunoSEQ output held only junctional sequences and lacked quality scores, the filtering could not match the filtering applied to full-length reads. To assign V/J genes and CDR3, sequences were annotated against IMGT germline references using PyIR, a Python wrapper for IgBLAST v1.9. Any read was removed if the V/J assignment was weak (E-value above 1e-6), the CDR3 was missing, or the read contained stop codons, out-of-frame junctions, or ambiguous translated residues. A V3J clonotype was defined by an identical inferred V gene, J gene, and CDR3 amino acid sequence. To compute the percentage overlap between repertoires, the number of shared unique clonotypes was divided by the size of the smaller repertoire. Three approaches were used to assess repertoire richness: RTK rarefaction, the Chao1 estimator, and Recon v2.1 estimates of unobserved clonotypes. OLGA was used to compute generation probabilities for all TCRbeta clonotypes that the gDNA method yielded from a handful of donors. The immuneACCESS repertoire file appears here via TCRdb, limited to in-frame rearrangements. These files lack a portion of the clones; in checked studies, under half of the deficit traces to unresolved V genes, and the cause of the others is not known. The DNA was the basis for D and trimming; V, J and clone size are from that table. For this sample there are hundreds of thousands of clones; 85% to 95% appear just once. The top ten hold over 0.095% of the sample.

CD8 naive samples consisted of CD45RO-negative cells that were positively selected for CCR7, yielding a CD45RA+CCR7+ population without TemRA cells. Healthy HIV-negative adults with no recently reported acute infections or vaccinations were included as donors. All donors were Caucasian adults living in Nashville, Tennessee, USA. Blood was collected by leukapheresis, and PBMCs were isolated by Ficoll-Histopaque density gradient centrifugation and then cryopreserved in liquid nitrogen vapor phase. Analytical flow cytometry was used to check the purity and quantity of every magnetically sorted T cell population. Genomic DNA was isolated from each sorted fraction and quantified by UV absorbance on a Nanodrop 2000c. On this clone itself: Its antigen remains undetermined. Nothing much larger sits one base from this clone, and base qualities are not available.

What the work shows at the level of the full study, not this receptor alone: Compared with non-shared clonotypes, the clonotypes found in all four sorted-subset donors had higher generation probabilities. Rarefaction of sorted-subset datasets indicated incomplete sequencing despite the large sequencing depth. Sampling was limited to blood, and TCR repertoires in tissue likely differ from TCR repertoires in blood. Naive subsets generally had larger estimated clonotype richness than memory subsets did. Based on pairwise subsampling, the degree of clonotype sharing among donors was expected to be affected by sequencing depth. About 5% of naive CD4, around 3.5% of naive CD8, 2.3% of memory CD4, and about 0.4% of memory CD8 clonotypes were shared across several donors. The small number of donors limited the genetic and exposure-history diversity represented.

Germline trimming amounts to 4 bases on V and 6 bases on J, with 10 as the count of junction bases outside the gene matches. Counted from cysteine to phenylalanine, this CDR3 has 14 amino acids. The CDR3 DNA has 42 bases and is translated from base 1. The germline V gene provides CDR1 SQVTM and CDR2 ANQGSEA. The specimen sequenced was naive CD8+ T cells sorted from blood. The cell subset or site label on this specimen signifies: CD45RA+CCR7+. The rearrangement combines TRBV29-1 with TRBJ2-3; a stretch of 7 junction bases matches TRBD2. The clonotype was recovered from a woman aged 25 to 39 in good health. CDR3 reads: CSVAGGRVSDTQYF. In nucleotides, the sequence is TGCAGCGTTGCTGGGGGGAGGGTGTCGGATACGCAGTATTTT.